This TCR beta chain was captured by sequencing in a study of shared clonotypes between healthy human individuals. Caucasian adults living in Nashville, Tennessee, provided all samples. TCRdb's copy holds only in-frame clones and misses some; the assay was immunoSEQ multiplex PCR. The sample holds approximately 2.4 million clones, 95% seen once. Germline CDR1 SEHNR, CDR2 FQNEAQ (reference sequence). The CDR3 contains 15 residues. Trimming took 3 bases from V and 5 from J; bases not matched to a gene: 7. This TCR derives from a man aged 18 to 30 in good health. The chain employs TRBV7-9 and TRBJ2-5; 9 positions match TRBD1. The sample consisted of naive CD4+ T cells sorted from blood. Indicated subset: CD45RA+ positively selected. The CDR3: CASSLLTGGGETQYF. As DNA, the CDR3 is TGTGCCAGCAGCTTGCTGACAGGGGGAGGCGAGACCCAGTACTTC.